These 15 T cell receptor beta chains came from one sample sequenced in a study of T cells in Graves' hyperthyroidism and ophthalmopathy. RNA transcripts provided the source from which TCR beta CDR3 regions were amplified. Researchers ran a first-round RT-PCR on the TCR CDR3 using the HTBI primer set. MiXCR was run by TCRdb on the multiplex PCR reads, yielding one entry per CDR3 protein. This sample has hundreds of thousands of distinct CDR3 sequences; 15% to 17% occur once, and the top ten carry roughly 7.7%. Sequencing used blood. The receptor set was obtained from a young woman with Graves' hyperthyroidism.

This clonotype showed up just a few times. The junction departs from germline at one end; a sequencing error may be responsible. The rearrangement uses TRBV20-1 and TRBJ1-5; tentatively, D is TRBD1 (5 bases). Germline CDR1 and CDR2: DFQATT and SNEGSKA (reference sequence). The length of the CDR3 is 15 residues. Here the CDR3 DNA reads TGCAGTGCTAGAGATCCCCAGGGCGGCAAGCAGCCCCAGCATTTT. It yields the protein CSARDPQGGKQPQHF.

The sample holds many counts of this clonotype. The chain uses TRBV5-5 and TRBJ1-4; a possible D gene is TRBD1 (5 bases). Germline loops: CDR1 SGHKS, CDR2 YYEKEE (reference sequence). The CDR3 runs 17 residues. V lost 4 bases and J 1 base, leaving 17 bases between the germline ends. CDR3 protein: CASSQTVALQTNEKLFF. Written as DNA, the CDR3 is TGTGCCAGCAGCCAGACAGTCGCCCTGCAAACTAATGAAAAACTGTTTTTT.

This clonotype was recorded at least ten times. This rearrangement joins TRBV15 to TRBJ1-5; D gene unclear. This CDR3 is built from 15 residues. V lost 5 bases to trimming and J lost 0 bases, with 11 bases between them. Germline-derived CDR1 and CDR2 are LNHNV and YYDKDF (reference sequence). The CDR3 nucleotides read TGTGCCACCAGCGGAGTTAGCTATAGCAATCAGCCCCAGCATTTT. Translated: CATSGVSYSNQPQHF.

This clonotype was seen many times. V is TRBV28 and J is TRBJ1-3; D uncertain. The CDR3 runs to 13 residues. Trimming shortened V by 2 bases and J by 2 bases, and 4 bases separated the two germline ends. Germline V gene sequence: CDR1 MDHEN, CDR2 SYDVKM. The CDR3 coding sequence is TGTGCCAGCAGTTTAAAACCTGGAAACACCATATATTTT. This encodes CASSLKPGNTIYF.

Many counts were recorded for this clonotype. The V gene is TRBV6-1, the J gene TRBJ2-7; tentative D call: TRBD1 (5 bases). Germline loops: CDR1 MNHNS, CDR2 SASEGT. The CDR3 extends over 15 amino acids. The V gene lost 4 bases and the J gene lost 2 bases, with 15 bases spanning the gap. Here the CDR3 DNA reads TGTGCCAGCAGTGCTCTACAGGACGTTGCCTACGAGCAGTACTTC. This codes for CASSALQDVAYEQYF.

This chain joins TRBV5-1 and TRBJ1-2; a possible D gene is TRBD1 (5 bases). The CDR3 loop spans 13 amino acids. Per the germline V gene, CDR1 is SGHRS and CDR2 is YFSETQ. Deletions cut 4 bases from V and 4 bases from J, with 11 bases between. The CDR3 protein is CASSGEGLYGYTF. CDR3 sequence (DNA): TGCGCCAGCAGCGGGGAGGGACTCTATGGCTACACCTTC.

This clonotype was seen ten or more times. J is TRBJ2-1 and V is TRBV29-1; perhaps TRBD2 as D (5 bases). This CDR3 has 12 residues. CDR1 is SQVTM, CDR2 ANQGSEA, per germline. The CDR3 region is CTMSRDNNEQFF. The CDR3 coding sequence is TGCACCATGTCGAGGGATAACAATGAGCAGTTCTTC.

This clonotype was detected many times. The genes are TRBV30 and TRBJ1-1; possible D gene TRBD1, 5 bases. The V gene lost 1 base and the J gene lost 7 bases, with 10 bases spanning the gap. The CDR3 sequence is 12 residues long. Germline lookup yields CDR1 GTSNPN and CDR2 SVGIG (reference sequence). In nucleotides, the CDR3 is TGTGCCTGGAGTGCGGACATTGATGAAGCTTTCTTT. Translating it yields CAWSADIDEAFF. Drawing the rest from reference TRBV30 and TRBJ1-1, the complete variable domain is SQTIHQWPATLVQPVGSPLSLECTVEGTSNPNLYWYRQAAGRGLQLLFYSVGIGQISSEVPQNLSASRPQDRQFILSSKKLLLSDSGFYLCAWSADIDEAFFGQGTRLTVV.

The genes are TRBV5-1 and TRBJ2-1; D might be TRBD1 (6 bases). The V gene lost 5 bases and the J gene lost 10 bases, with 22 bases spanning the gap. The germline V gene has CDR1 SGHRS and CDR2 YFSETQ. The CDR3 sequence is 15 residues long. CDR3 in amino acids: CASRDGQIARAEQFF. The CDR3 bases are TGCGCCAGCAGAGACGGACAGATAGCGAGAGCCGAGCAGTTCTTC.

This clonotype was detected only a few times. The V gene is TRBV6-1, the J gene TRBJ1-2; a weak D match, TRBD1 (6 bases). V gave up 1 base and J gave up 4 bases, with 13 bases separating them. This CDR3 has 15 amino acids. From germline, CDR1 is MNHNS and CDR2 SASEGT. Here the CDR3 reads CASSEVVRGTYGYTF. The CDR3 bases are TGTGCCAGCAGTGAAGTCGTCAGGGGCACCTATGGCTACACCTTC.

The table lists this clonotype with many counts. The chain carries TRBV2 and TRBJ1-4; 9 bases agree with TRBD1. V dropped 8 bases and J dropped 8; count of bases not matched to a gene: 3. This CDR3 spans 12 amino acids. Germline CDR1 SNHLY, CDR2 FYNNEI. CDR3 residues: CASEQGAEKLFF. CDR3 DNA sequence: TGTGCCAGCGAACAGGGGGCGGAAAAACTGTTTTTT.

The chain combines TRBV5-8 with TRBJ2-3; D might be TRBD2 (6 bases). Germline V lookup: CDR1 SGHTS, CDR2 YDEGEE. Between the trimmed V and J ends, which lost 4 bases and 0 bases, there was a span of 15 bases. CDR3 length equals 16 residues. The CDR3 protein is CASSPSLAASTDTQYF. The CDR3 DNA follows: TGTGCCAGCAGCCCCAGTTTAGCGGCTAGCACAGATACGCAGTATTTT.

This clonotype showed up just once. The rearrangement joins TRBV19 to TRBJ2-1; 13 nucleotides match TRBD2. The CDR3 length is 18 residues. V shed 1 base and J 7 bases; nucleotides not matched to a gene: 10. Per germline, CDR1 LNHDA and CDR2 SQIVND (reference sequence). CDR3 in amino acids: CASSIVEGGLAGSNEQFF. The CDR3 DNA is TGTGCCAGTAGTATAGTGGAAGGGGGACTAGCGGGATCAAATGAGCAGTTCTTC.

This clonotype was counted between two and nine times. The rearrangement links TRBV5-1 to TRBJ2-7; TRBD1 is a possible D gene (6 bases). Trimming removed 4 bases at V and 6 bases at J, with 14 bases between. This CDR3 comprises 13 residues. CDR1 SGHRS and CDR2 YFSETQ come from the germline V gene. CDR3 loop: CASSPQGSVEQYF. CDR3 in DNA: TGCGCCAGCAGCCCGCAGGGGTCGGTCGAGCAGTACTTC.

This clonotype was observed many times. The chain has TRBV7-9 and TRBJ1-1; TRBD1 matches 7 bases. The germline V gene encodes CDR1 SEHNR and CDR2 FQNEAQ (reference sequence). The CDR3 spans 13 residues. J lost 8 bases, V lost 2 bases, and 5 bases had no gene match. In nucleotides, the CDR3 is TGTGCCAGCAGCTTACGGGGGGACAGCGAAGCTTTCTTT. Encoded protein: CASSLRGDSEAFF.